Listed here is a single T cell receptor (beta chain). Antigen specificity is unknown. The data derive from a study of identical twins. Broader study findings: Conclusions relied on cross-sectional statistical analysis, not following the same donors.

Trimming shortened V by 6 bases and J by 5 bases, and 16 bases separated the two germline ends. Germline V CDR1 and CDR2: DFQATT, SNEGSKA (reference sequence). This CDR3 region has 14 residues. Unique molecular identifiers were in the cDNA, with template-switch universal primer binding. MiXCR was run by TCRdb on the 5' RACE reads, yielding one entry per CDR3 protein. This sample has roughly 1.6 million distinct CDR3 sequences, with about 32% found just once. The V and J genes are TRBV20-1 and TRBJ1-4, with D hard to call. The receptor was isolated from a newborn girl in good health. Sequencing was carried out using cord blood. The CDR3 protein is CSASSGVINEKLFF. CDR3 bases: TGCAGTGCATCCAGTGGGGTGATAAATGAAAAACTGTTTTTT.